This TCR beta chain comes out of a study of CD8 T cells in ankylosing spondylitis. This clonotype was counted between two and nine times. What it recognizes is unknown. Construction of TCR beta libraries was performed using quantitative 5'-RACE with molecular barcodes. Each CDR3 protein is one row after TCRdb ran MiXCR on the 5' RACE reads. The data show approximately 250,000 distinct CDR3 sequences, about 10% seen once. Findings and limits, study-wide: Previously reported in reactive arthritis synovial fluid and blood were some of the motif variants. Significant enrichment of disease-linked clones was reported in matched ankylosing spondylitis synovial fluid. Fewer than ten highly homologous variants made up a TCR beta motif that seemed to typify ankylosing spondylitis blood.

The clonotype originates from a male donor with ankylosing spondylitis or in good health (not recorded which). Sequenced material: blood, either unsorted or a sorted T cell fraction (not recorded which).

CDR3 nucleotides: TGTGCCTGGAGCGGACTAGCGGGAGATACGCAGTATTTT. It codes for CAWSGLAGDTQYF. V usage is TRBV30 and J usage is TRBJ2-3; 11 bases line up with TRBD2. CDR1 is GTSNPN and CDR2 is SVGIG in the germline V gene (reference sequence). This CDR3 is built from 13 residues. V shed 3 bases and J 5 bases; nucleotides not matched to a gene: 1. The full variable domain, completed using reference TRBV30 and TRBJ2-3, is SQTIHQWPATLVQPVGSPLSLECTVEGTSNPNLYWYRQAAGRGLQLLFYSVGIGQISSEVPQNLSASRPQDRQFILSSKKLLLSDSGFYLCAWSGLAGDTQYFGPGTRLTVL.